This TCR beta chain derives from a study of cytomegalovirus exposure and HLA in healthy donors. To note about this clone: Its antigen is unknown.

With 4 bases clipped from V and 5 bases from J, the junction kept 13 bases outside the gene matches. Germline CDR1 SGHTS, CDR2 YDEGEE. There are 16 residues in the CDR3. PCR amplification relied on 60 Vbeta primers (plus 13 Jbeta primers). Here immunoSEQ multiplex PCR was the method, and the copy in TCRdb shows in-frame clones only, minus some. The sample consists of 150,000 or so clones, around 80% of them appearing once. Study outcomes and limitations: In a later analysis, HLA-associated TCR beta chains were more clonally expanded than equally common others. Most TCR beta V segments were productive about 90% or about 30% of the time in an earlier analysis. TCR beta chain V- and J-gene trimming was linked, in a later analysis, to a missense variant in DCLRE1C. CMV antigen specificity was confirmed in vitro for a few CMV-associated chains.

Sequencing input: PBMCs. The sequence was collected from a man aged 35 to 55 in good health and CMV-seronegative. The chain has TRBV5-8 and TRBJ2-5, with TRBD2 matching 8 bases. CDR3 amino acids: CASSHFGGGFGETQYF. The CDR3 bases are TGTGCCAGCAGCCACTTCGGGGGGGGCTTCGGGGAGACCCAGTACTTC. The whole variable domain, remainder taken from reference TRBV5-8 and TRBJ2-5, is EAGVTQSPTHLIKTRGQQATLRCSPISGHTSVYWYQQALGLGLQFLLWYDEGEERNRGNFPPRFSGRQFPNYSSELNVNALELEDSALYLCASSHFGGGFGETQYFGPGTRLLVL.